This TCR beta chain was sequenced in a study of blood T cell repertoires in COVID-19. Study-wide context: The analysed material was cDNA or gDNA that came from T cells, B-cell-depleted T cells, or PBMCs.

In this sample, this clone turned up a few times. In the original analysis: It was from reference gene primer amplification that nucleated cell counts were estimated. The method was immunoSEQ multiplex PCR; TCRdb's version includes in-frame clones alone and lacks a portion of them. That table is the source of V, J and clone size, and D and trimming were worked out from the DNA. The sample includes fewer than 200,000 clones, 81% of them seen just once. This CDR3 comprises 14 residues. Trimming left V 7 bases short and J 0 bases short, with 13 bases between. Germline lookup yields CDR1 SGHTS and CDR2 YDEGEE.

This clonotype was sampled from a woman aged 40-49 years with acute COVID-19. This sequence joins TRBV5-8 and TRBJ1-1; D is ambiguous. The sample was PBMCs or T cells enriched from blood (not recorded which). The CDR3 sequence: CASVPTDLNTEAFF. The CDR3 DNA reads TGTGCCAGCGTTCCGACGGACTTGAACACTGAAGCTTTCTTT.